The 18 T cell receptor delta chains reported below all come from one sample, sequenced in a study of gamma-delta T cells after stem cell transplantation. TCRdb redid clone calling on the RT-PCR reads using CATT. The data show approximately 1,100 delta-chain clones, over 2.5% seen once. The sequencing sample was made of gamma-delta T cells. The receptor source for this set is a human donor. It is not recorded whose cells these are; they may come from a transplant donor.

The CDR3 bases are TGTGCCTGTGACACTCTCTACGAAGTAGAAGACACCGATAAACTCATCTTT. It yields the protein CACDTLYEVEDTDKLIF. The rearrangement links TRDV2 to TRDJ1; D call uncertain. Germline CDR1 is GEAIGNYY and CDR2 is EKD. V gave up 1 base and J gave up 0 bases, with 17 bases separating them. The CDR3 spans 17 residues.

This clone was seen only a few times. A far larger clone is one base from this, pointing to a likely read error. The rearrangement links TRDV1 to TRDJ1; 8 bases map to TRDD3. V shed 1 base, J shed 3 bases, and the junction held 34 bases outside the gene matches. Germline V gene data show CDR1 as TSWWSYY and CDR2 as QGS. The CDR3 is 25 amino acids. CDR3 sequence: CALGEPPPPTAEVLGAPPASDKLIF. The CDR3, as DNA: TGTGCTCTTGGGGAACCCCCCCCTCCAACCGCAGAAGTACTGGGGGCCCCCCCGGCCTCCGATAAACTCATCTTT.

Worth noting for this clone: TCRdb has a much larger clone's protein, which differs at residue 6 from the translation of this DNA, likely because of a read error; what is shown is the protein translated from the DNA. The chain has TRDV2 and TRDJ1; 8 bases fit TRDD3. Germline trimming cut 0 bases from V and 1 base from J; bases unmatched to any gene: 3. The CDR3 totals 15 residues. CDR1 GEAIGNYY and CDR2 EKD come from the germline V gene. Written as DNA, the CDR3 is TGTGCCTGTGACACCAGGGGATACAGCACCGATAAACTCATCTTT. Encoded protein: CACDTRGYSTDKLIF.

A word on this clone: It differs at one base from a far larger clone, so likely a read error. The same CDR3 also results from other DNA sequences found in this sample. The gene calls are TRDV1 and TRDJ4; 12 bases are shared with TRDD3. Per germline, CDR1 TSWWSYY and CDR2 QGS. This CDR3 is built from 22 residues. The V and J ends lost 3 bases and 1 base, in that order; junction bases with no gene match: 24. The CDR3 loop is CALGDHFLHPLLGDTQVRPLIF. The CDR3 nucleotides read TGTGCTCTTGGGGACCATTTCCTCCATCCGCTACTGGGGGATACCCAAGTCAGACCCCTGATCTTT.

Comments on this clone: For this DNA, TCRdb reports the protein of a much larger clone, which diverges at residue 17, most likely from a read error; the protein presented here is translated directly from the DNA. The chain uses TRAV29/DV5 and TRDJ1; D unclear. This CDR3 is 19 amino acids long. Germline CDR1 reads NSMFDY; CDR2 reads ISSIKDK. CDR3 sequence reads: CAASAMFYAPGWYTDKPIF. As DNA, the CDR3 is TGTGCAGCAAGCGCGATGTTTTACGCGCCGGGGTGGTACACCGATAAACCCATCTTT.

This clone is classed as medium-sized. At the DNA level, this CDR3 is encoded by other sequences in the same sample as well. V usage is TRDV1 and J usage is TRDJ1; 8 nucleotides align to TRDD3. The CDR3 contains 22 residues. V lost 0 bases, J lost 5 bases, and 26 bases stayed unmatched. Germline V gene data show CDR1 as TSWWSYY and CDR2 as QGS. The CDR3 here is CALGELVAFGPLGDTKIDKLIF. The CDR3 DNA sequence: TGTGCTCTTGGGGAACTCGTGGCCTTTGGCCCGCTGGGGGACACCAAAATAGATAAACTCATCTTT.

Turning to this clone: The protein recorded in TCRdb matches a much larger clone and deviates from this DNA's translation at residue 4, suggesting a read error; the protein here is obtained by translating the DNA. The rearrangement joins TRDV3 to TRDJ1; D is perhaps TRDD2 (6 bases). Trimming removed 4 bases from V and 1 base from J, with 13 bases in between. CDR3 length: 13 amino acids. Per germline, CDR1 TVYSNPD and CDR2 GDNSRS (reference sequence). The CDR3 DNA reads TGTGCCTACGATCCTACGTCCACCGATAAACTCATCTTT. This gives the protein CAYDPTSTDKLIF. Together with reference TRDV3 and TRDJ1, the CDR3 gives the full variable domain: CDKVTQSSPDQTVASGSEVVLLCTYDTVYSNPDLFWYRIRPDYSFQFVFYGDNSRSEGADFTQGRFSVKHILTQKAFHLVISPVRTEDSATYYCAYDPTSTDKLIFGKGTRVTVEP.

In its sample, this clone is large. This sequence joins TRDV1 and TRDJ1; 13 nucleotides align to TRDD3. CDR3 size: 20 residues. Germline V lookup: CDR1 TSWWSYY, CDR2 QGS. Losses at the gene ends were 5 bases for V and 0 bases for J; bases not matched to a gene: 15. The CDR3 reads CALGQKAFYWGIRDTDKLIF. In DNA, the CDR3 is TGTGCTCTTGGGCAAAAGGCCTTCTACTGGGGGATACGCGACACCGATAAACTCATCTTT.

About this clone itself: A far more abundant clone sits one base away, making this likely a read error. The gene calls are TRDV1 and TRDJ1; TRDD2 agrees at 8 bases. Germline CDR1 is TSWWSYY and CDR2 is QGS. This CDR3 region has 24 residues. CDR3 DNA: TGTGCTCTTGGGGAGCCCCGACTCGTACTTCCTACGGGGTCTTATGGGGATGGTACCGATAAACTCACCTTT. It codes for CALGEPRLVLPTGSYGDGTDKLTF.

This clone is medium-sized within its sample. Here the CDR3 DNA reads TGTGCTCTTGGGGAACGTATGTTTCCTATGAACTGGGGGATATCGGACACCGATAAACTCATCTTT. This encodes CALGERMFPMNWGISDTDKLIF. The chain uses TRDV1 and TRDJ1, with 11 bases fitting TRDD3. V trimming: 1 base; J trimming: 0 bases; junction bases outside the gene matches: 19. The germline gives CDR1 TSWWSYY, CDR2 QGS. The CDR3 is 22 residues long.

Judged by abundance, this clone is medium-sized. The CDR3: CALGELSFLRFWILHDKLIF. CDR3 nucleotide sequence: TGTGCTCTTGGGGAACTCTCTTTCCTACGGTTCTGGATACTCCACGATAAACTCATCTTT. V usage is TRDV1 and J usage is TRDJ1; weak D call: TRDD2 (7 bases). Germline loops: CDR1 TSWWSYY, CDR2 QGS. CDR3 length: 20 amino acids. Between the trimmed V and J ends, which lost 0 bases and 4 bases, there was a span of 27 bases.

The chain uses TRDV1 and TRDJ1, with 9 bases that match TRDD3. V lost 1 base, J lost 0 bases, and 18 bases stayed unmatched. CDR1 TSWWSYY and CDR2 QGS come from the germline V gene. The CDR3 loop spans 21 amino acids. The CDR3 region is CALGEPPYWGRTPPYTDKLIF. CDR3 coding DNA: TGTGCTCTTGGGGAACCCCCGTACTGGGGGAGAACGCCGCCGTACACCGATAAACTCATCTTT.

By frequency in the sample, this clone is medium-sized (0.01 to 0.1%). This sample also contains other DNA sequences that code for the same CDR3. This chain connects TRDV1 to TRDJ1, with 9 nucleotides matching TRDD3. The CDR3 covers 23 residues. The germline V gene encodes CDR1 TSWWSYY and CDR2 QGS. V dropped 5 bases and J dropped 3; count of bases not matched to a gene: 31. The CDR3 protein is CALGPPALFQLGDPRLYADKLIF. The CDR3 DNA follows: TGTGCTCTTGGGCCCCCCGCACTTTTTCAACTGGGGGACCCCCGGCTTTACGCCGATAAACTCATCTTT.

This clone has more than one count but fewer than ten. The TCRdb protein, from a much larger clone, departs from this DNA's translation at residue 13, likely by read error; the protein shown derives from the DNA. The genes are TRDV2 and TRDJ1; 13 bases are shared with TRDD3. CDR1 is GEAIGNYY, CDR2 EKD, per germline. The CDR3 has 19 amino acids. Trimming took 1 base from V and 1 from J; bases not matched to a gene: 11. The CDR3 loop reads CACDTLSLGDTVGTDKLIF. As DNA, the CDR3 is TGTGCCTGTGACACTTTATCACTGGGGGATACGGTGGGCACCGATAAACTCATCTTT.

The chain carries TRDV2 and TRDJ1, with 10 bases that match TRDD3. The germline V gene encodes CDR1 GEAIGNYY and CDR2 EKD. V lost 1 base, J lost 0 bases, and 10 bases stayed unmatched. The CDR3 sequence is 18 residues long. CDR3 coding DNA: TGTGCCTGTGACACTTTATCACTGGGGGATTCGTACACCGATAAACTCATCTTT. This translates into CACDTLSLGDSYTDKLIF.

This clone was counted between two and nine times. A much more abundant neighbour one base away suggests this may be a read error. The same CDR3 arises from other DNA sequences in this sample as well. The gene calls are TRDV1 and TRDJ1, with TRDD3 matching 9 bases. Germline loops: CDR1 TSWWSYY, CDR2 QGS. The CDR3 is 23 amino acids. The CDR3, as DNA: TGTGCACTTGGGCCCCCCGCACTTTTTCAACTGGGGGACCCCCGGCTTTACGCCGATAAACTCATCTTT. It encodes CALGPPALFQLGDPRLYADKLIF.

Details on this clone: TCRdb has a much larger clone's protein, which differs at residue 3 from the translation of this DNA, likely because of a read error; what is shown is the protein translated from the DNA. This chain links TRDV2 with TRDJ1; 9 positions match TRDD3. CDR3 size: 16 residues. V lost 8 bases to trimming and J lost 0 bases; unmatched junction nucleotides: 12. Germline CDR1 and CDR2: GEAIGNYY and EKD. The CDR3 nucleotides are TGTGCCTATGATGCCTTACTGGGGGACTACACCGATAAACTCATCTTT. This sequence encodes CAYDALLGDYTDKLIF.

The table lists this clone with a few counts. This likely came from a read error, as a far larger clone is one base away. The chain employs TRDV1 and TRDJ1; 8 bases match TRDD3. The CDR3 is 25 residues long. Germline V gene data show CDR1 as TSWWSYY and CDR2 as QGS. The V segment lost 1 base and the J segment 1 base; nucleotides outside the gene matches: 32. The CDR3 protein is CALGEPPPPTAEELGAPPATDKLIF. CDR3 nucleotide sequence: TGTGCTCTTGGGGAACCCCCCCCTCCAACCGCAGAAGAACTGGGGGCCCCCCCGGCCACCGATAAACTCATCTTT.